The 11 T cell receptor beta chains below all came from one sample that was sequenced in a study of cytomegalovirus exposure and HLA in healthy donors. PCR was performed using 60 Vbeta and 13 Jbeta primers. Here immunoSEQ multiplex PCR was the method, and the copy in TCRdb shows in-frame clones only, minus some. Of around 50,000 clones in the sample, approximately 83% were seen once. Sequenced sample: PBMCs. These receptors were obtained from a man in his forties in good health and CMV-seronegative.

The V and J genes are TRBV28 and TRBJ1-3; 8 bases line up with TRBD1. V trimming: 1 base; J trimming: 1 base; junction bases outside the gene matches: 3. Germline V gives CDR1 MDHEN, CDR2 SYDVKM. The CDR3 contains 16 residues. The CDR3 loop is CASSLSDRGSGNTIYF. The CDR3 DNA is TGTGCCAGCAGTTTATCCGACAGGGGATCTGGAAACACCATATATTTT.

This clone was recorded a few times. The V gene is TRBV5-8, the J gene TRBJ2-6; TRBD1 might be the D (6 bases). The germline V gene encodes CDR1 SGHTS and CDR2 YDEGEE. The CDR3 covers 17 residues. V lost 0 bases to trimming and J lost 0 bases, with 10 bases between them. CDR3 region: CASSLEGDSSGANVLTF. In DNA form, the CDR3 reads TGTGCCAGCAGCTTGGAGGGGGATTCCTCTGGGGCCAACGTCCTGACTTTC. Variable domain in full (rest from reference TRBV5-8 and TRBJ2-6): EAGVTQSPTHLIKTRGQQATLRCSPISGHTSVYWYQQALGLGLQFLLWYDEGEERNRGNFPPRFSGRQFPNYSSELNVNALELEDSALYLCASSLEGDSSGANVLTFGAGSRLTVL.

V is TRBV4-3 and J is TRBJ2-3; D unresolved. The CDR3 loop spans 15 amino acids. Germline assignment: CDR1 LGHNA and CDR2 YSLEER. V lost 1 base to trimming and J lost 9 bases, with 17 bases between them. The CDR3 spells CASSQVGAQERTQYF. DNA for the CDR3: TGCGCCAGCAGCCAAGTAGGCGCTCAGGAAAGAACGCAGTATTTT.

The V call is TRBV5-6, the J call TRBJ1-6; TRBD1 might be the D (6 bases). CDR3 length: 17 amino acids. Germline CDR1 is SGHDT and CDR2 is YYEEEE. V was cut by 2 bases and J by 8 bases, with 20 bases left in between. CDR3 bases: TGTGCCAGCAGCTTCCGGGACACTCTTTTAGTGGATTCACCCCTCCACTTT. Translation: CASSFRDTLLVDSPLHF. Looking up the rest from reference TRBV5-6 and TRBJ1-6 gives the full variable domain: DAGVTQSPTHLIKTRGQQVTLRCSPKSGHDTVSWYQQALGQGPQFIFQYYEEEERQRGNFPDRFSGHQFPNYSSELNVNALLLGDSALYLCASSFRDTLLVDSPLHFGNGTRLTVT.

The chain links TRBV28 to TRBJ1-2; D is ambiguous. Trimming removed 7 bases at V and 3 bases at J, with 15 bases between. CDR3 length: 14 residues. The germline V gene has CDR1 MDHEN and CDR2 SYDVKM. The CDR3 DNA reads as TGTGCCAGCACCCCCTGGGCGACCCACTATGGCTACACCTTC. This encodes CASTPWATHYGYTF.

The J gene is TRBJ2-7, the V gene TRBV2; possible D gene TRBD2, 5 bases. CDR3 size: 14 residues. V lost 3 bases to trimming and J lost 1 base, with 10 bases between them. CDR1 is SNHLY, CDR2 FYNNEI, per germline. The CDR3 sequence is CASSDWSGSYEQYF. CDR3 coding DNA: TGTGCCAGCAGTGACTGGAGCGGATCCTACGAGCAGTACTTC.

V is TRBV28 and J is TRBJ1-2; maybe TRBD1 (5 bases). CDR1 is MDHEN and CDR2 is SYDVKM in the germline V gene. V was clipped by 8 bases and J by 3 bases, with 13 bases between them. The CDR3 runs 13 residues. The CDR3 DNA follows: TGTGCCAGCGCCGGGGGAGCTGACTATGGCTACACCTTC. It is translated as CASAGGADYGYTF.

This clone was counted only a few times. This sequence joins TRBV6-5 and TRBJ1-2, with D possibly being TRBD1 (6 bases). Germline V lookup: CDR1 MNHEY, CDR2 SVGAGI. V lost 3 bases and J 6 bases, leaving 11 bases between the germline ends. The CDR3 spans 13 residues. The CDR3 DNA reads TGTGCCAGCAGTTATCGAAGGGGGAATGGCTACACCTTC. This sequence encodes CASSYRRGNGYTF.

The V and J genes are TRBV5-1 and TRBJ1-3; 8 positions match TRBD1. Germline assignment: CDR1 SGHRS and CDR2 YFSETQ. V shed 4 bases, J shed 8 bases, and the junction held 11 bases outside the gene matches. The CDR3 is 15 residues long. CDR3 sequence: CASSPGQGQGHTIYF. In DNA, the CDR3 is TGCGCCAGCAGCCCAGGACAGGGTCAAGGGCACACCATATATTTT.

The CDR3 DNA reads as TGTGCCAGCAGCCGGTCCGGACTAGCATCCTACGAGCAGTACTTC. Amino acids: CASSRSGLASYEQYF. This rearrangement joins TRBV6-1 to TRBJ2-7; 8 bases are a match to TRBD2. Germline assignment: CDR1 MNHNS and CDR2 SASEGT. CDR3 length: 15 residues. V was pared by 6 bases and J by 1 base, with 8 bases of the junction left unmatched.

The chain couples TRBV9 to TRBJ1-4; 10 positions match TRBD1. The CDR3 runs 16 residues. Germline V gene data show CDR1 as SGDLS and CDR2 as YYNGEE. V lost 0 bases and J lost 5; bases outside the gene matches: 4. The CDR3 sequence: CASSVGDRGQNEKLFF. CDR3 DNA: TGTGCCAGCAGCGTAGGGGACAGGGGACAGAATGAAAAACTGTTTTTT.